This T cell receptor beta chain was retrieved from a study of T-cell memory formation after mild COVID-19. The sample holds many counts of this clonotype. Germline V gene sequence: CDR1 SQVTM, CDR2 ANQGSEA. J lost 8 bases, V lost 6 bases, and 9 bases had no gene match. The CDR3 runs to 12 residues. Each CDR3 protein is one row after TCRdb ran MiXCR on the 5' RACE reads. The data show roughly 14,000 distinct CDR3 sequences, about 20% seen once. The source is an adult woman who had mild COVID-19 (a few samples of this study predate the infection). Cell type and time point are not known. The sample was PBMCs or a T cell subset sorted from them (not recorded which). The chain joins TRBV29-1 to TRBJ1-2, with 7 bases matching TRBD1. As DNA, the CDR3 is TGCAGCGTCCTGGGACAGCTCAAGGGCTACACCTTC. This translates into CSVLGQLKGYTF.